This T cell receptor beta chain was profiled in a study of CD8 T cells in ankylosing spondylitis. Study-level findings and limits: Disease-linked clones reportedly showed significant enrichment in matched ankylosing spondylitis synovial fluid. Seven to nine highly homologous variants made up a TCR beta motif that seemed to typify ankylosing spondylitis blood.

Germline loops: CDR1 LGHNA, CDR2 YNFKEQ. The CDR3 is 16 residues long. Germline trimming cut 4 bases from V and 8 bases from J; bases unmatched to any gene: 14. Points on this clonotype: Its antigen is unidentified.

Using quantitative 5'-RACE with molecular barcodes, the authors made TCR beta libraries. Via MiXCR, TCRdb re-called the 5' RACE reads, giving one row per CDR3 protein. The table records over 200,000 distinct CDR3 sequences, roughly 10% of them present only once. This receptor was taken from a male donor with ankylosing spondylitis or in good health (not recorded which). Sequenced material: blood, either unsorted or a sorted T cell fraction (not recorded which). This chain links TRBV4-2 with TRBJ2-4; 7 bases agree with TRBD1. The CDR3 coding sequence is TGTGCCAGCAGCCCATTAGGGACAGACAACGGAGACATTCAGTACTTC. This translates into CASSPLGTDNGDIQYF.